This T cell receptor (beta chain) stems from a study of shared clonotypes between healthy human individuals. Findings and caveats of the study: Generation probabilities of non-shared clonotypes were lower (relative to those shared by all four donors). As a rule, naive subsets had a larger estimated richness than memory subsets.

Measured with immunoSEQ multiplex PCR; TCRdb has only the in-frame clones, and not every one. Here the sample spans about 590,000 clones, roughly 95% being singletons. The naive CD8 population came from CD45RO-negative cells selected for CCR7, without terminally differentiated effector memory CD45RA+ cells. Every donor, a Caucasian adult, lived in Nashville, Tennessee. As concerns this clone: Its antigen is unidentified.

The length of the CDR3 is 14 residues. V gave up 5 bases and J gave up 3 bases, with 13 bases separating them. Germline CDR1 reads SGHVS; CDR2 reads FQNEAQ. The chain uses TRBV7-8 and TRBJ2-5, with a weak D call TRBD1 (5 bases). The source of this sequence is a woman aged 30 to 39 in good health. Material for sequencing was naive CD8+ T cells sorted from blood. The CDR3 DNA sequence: TGTGCCAGCAGCGCTAGGGGCCTAAAAGAGACCCAGTACTTC. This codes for CASSARGLKETQYF.